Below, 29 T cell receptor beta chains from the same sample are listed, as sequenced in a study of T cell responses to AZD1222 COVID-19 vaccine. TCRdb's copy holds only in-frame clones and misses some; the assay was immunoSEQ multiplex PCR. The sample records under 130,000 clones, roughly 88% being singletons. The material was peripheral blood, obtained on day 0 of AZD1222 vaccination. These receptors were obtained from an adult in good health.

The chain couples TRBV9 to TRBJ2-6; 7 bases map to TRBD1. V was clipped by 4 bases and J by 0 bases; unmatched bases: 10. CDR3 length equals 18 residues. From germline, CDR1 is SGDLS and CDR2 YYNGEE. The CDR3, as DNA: TGTGCCAGCAGCCCCCACGACAGGGACAACTCTGGGGCCAACGTCCTGACTTTC. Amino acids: CASSPHDRDNSGANVLTF.

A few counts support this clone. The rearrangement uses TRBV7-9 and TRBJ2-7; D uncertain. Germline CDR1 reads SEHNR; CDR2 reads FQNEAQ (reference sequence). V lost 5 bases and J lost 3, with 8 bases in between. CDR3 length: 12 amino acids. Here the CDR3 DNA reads TGTGCCAGCAGCCCCGACATCTACGAGCAGTACTTC. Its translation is CASSPDIYEQYF.

The CDR3 DNA sequence: TGTGCCAGTAGTATTCTCCCTGGAGGCAGTCTTTCCCCGAACACTGAAGCTTTCTTT. Its protein is CASSILPGGSLSPNTEAFF. The chain recombines TRBV19 with TRBJ1-1; D remains ambiguous. Germline V gene data show CDR1 as LNHDA and CDR2 as SQIVND (reference sequence). Between the trimmed V and J ends, which lost 3 bases and 1 base, there was a span of 24 bases. This CDR3 comprises 19 residues.

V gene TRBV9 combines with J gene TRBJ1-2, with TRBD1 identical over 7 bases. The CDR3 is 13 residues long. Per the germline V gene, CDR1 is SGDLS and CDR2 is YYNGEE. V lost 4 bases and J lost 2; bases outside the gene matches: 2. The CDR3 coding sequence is TGTGCCAGCAGCCCGACAGGGAACTATGGCTACACCTTC. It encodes CASSPTGNYGYTF.

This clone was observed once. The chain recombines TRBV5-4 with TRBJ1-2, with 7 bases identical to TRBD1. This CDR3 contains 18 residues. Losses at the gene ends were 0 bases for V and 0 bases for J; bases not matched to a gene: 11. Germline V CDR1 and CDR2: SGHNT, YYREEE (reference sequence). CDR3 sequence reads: CASSLGGRAGQTNYGYTF. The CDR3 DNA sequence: TGTGCCAGCAGCTTGGGGGGCCGTGCGGGACAGACTAACTATGGCTACACCTTC.

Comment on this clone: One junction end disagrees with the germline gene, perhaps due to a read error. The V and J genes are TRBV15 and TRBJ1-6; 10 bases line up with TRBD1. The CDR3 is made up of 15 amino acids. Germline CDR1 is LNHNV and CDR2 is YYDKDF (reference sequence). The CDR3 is CATSGDRGHGSPLHF. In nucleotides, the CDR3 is TGTGCCACCAGCGGAGACAGGGGGCATGGTTCACCCCTCCACTTT.

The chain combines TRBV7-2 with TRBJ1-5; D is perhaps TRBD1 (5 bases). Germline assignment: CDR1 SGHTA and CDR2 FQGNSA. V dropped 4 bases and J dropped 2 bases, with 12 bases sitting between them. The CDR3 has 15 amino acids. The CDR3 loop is CASSSRPGGNQPQHF. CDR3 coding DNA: TGTGCCAGCAGCTCACGTCCGGGGGGCAATCAGCCCCAGCATTTT. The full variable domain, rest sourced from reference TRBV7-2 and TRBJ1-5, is GAGVSQSPSNKVTEKGKDVELRCDPISGHTALYWYRQSLGQGLEFLIYFQGNSAPDKSGLPSDRFSAERTGGSVSTLTIQRTQQEDSAVYLCASSSRPGGNQPQHFGDGTRLSIL.

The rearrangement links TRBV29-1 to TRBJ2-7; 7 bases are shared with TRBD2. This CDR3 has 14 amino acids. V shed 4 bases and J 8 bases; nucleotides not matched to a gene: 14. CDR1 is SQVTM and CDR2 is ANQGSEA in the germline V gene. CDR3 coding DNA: TGCAGCGTTGCGGATGGTCGGGAGGTTGGCAAGCAGTACTTC. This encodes CSVADGREVGKQYF.

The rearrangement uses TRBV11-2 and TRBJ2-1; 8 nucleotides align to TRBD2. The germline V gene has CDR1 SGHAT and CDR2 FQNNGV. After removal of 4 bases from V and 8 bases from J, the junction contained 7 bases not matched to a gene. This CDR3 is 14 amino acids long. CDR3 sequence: CASSSGTSIYEQFF. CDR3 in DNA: TGTGCCAGCAGCTCCGGGACTAGTATCTATGAGCAGTTCTTC. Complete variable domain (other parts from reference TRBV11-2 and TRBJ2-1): EAGVAQSPRYKIIEKRQSVAFWCNPISGHATLYWYQQILGQGPKLLIQFQNNGVVDDSQLPKDRFSAERLKGVDSTLKIQPAKLEDSAVYLCASSSGTSIYEQFFGPGTRLTVL.

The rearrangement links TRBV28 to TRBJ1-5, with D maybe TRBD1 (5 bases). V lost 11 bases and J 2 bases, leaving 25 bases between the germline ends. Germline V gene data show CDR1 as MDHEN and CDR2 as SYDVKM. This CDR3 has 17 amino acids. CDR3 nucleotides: TGTGCCGGGGGGTCCATACGGTCCTATCCTGGCAATCAGCCCCAGCATTTT. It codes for CAGGSIRSYPGNQPQHF.

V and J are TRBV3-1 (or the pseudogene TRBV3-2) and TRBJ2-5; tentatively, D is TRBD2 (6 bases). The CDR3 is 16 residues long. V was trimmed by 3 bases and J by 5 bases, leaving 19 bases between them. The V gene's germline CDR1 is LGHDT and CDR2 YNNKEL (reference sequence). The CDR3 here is CASSQAPFTSWETQYF. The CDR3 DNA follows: TGTGCCAGCAGCCAGGCCCCGTTTACTAGCTGGGAGACCCAGTACTTC.

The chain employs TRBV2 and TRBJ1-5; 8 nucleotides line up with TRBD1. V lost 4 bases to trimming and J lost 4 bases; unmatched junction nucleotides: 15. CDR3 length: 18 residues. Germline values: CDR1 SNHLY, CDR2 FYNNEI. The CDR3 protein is CASSATLTGDVRNQPQHF. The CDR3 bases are TGTGCCAGCAGTGCGACCCTGACAGGGGACGTTCGGAATCAGCCCCAGCATTTT.

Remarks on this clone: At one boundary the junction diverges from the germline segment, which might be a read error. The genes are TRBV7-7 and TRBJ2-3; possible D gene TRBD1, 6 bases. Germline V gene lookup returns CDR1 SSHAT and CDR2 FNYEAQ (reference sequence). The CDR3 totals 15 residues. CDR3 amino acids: CASSFTGTLGDTQYF. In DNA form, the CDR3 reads TGTGCTAGCAGCTTTACAGGGACGTTGGGGGATACGCAGTATTTT. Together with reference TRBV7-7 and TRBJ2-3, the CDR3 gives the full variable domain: GAGVSQSPRYKVTKRGQDVTLRCDPISSHATLYWYQQALGQGPEFLTYFNYEAQPDKSGLPSDRFSAERPEGSISTLTIQRTEQRDSAMYRCASSFTGTLGDTQYFGPGTRLTVL.

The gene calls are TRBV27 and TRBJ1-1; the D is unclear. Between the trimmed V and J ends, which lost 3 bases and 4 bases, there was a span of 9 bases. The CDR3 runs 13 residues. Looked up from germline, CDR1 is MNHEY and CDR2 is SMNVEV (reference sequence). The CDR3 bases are TGTGCCAGCAGTTTTTCGGGCCTCACTGAAGCTTTCTTT. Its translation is CASSFSGLTEAFF.

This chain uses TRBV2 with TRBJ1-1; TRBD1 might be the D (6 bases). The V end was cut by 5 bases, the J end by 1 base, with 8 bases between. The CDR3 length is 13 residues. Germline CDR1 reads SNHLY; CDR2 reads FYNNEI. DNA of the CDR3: TGTGCCAGCAGTCTACAGGGGAACACTGAAGCTTTCTTT. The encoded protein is CASSLQGNTEAFF.

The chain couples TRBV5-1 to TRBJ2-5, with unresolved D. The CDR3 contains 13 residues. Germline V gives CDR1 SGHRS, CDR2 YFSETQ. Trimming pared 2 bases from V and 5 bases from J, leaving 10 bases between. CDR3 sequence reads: CASSFRLGETQYF. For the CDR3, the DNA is TGCGCCAGCAGCTTCCGTCTGGGGGAGACCCAGTACTTC.

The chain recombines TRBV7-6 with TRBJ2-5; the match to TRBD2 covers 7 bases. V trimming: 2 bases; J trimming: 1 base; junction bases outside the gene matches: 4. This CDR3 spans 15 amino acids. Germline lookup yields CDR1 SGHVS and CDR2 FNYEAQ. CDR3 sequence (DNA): TGTGCCAGCAGCTTACTTAGCGGGTTCCAAGAGACCCAGTACTTC. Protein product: CASSLLSGFQETQYF.

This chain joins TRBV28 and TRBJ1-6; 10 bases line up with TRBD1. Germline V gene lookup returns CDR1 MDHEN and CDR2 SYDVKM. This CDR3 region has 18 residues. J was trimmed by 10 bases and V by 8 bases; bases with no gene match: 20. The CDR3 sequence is CASRPWGQGTLGISPLHF. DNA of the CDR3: TGTGCCAGCCGCCCTTGGGGACAGGGGACCCTGGGAATCTCACCCCTCCACTTT.

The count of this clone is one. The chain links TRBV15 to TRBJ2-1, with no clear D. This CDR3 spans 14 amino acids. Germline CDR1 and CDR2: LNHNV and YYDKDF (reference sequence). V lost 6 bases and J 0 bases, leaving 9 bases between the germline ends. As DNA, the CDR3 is TGTGCCACCAGGCACAAGAGCTCCTACAATGAGCAGTTCTTC. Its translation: CATRHKSSYNEQFF.

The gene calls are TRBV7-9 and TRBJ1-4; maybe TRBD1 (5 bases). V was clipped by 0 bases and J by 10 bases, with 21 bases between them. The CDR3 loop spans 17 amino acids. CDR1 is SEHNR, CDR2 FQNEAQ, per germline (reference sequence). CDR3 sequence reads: CASSLALAQVSRVKLFF. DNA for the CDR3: TGTGCCAGCAGCTTAGCTCTCGCACAGGTGTCACGGGTAAAACTGTTTTTT.

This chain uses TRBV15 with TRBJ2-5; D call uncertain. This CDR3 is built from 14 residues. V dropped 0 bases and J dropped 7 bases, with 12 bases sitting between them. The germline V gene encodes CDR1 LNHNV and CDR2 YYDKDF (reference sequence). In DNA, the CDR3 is TGTGCCACCAGCAGAGATCTGATAAGTGGGACCCAGTACTTC. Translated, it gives CATSRDLISGTQYF.

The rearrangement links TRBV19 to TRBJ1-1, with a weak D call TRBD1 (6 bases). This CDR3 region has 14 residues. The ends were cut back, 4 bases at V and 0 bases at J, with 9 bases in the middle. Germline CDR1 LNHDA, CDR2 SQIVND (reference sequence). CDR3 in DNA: TGTGCCAGTAGTAACGACAGGCTGAACACTGAAGCTTTCTTT. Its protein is CASSNDRLNTEAFF.

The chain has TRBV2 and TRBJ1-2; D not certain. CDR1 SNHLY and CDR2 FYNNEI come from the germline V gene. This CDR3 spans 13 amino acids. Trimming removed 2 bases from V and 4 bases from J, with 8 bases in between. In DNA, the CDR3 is TGTGCCAGCAGTGAATCCGGGAGCTATGGCTACACCTTC. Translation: CASSESGSYGYTF.

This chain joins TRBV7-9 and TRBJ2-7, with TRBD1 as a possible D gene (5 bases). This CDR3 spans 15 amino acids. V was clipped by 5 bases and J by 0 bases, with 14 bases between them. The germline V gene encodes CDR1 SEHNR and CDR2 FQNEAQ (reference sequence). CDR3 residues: CASSMNRIYSYEQYF. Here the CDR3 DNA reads TGTGCCAGCAGCATGAACAGGATTTACTCCTACGAGCAGTACTTC.

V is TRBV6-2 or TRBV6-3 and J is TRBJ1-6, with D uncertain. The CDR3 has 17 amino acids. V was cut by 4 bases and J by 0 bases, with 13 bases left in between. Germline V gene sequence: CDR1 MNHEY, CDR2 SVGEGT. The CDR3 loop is CASSSTRESSYNSPLHF. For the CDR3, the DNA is TGTGCCAGCAGTTCGACGAGGGAGAGCTCCTATAATTCACCCCTCCACTTT.

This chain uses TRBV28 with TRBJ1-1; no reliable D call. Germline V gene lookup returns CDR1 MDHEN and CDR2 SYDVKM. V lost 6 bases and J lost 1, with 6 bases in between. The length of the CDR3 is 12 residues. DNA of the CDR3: TGTGCCAGCAGGGAAGGGAACACTGAAGCTTTCTTT. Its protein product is CASREGNTEAFF. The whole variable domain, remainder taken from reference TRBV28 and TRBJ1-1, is DVKVTQSSRYLVKRTGEKVFLECVQDMDHENMFWYRQDPGLGLRLIYFSYDVKMKEKGDIPEGYSVSREKKERFSLILESASTNQTSMYLCASREGNTEAFFGQGTRLTVV.

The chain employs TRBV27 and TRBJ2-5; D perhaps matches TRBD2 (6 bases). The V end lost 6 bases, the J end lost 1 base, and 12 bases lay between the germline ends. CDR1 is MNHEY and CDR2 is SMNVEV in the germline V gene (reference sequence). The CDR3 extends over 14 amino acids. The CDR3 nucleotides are TGTGCCAGCAGGTTTTCGGGGGTCCAAGAGACCCAGTACTTC. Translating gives CASRFSGVQETQYF.

The CDR3 loop reads CASSVGGAGNQPQHF. The CDR3 nucleotides are TGTGCCAGCAGTGTGGGGGGCGCGGGCAATCAGCCCCAGCATTTT. The chain employs TRBV27 and TRBJ1-5, with D possibly TRBD1 on 6 matching bases. CDR1 and CDR2 from the germline V gene are MNHEY and SMNVEV (reference sequence). The CDR3 totals 15 residues. V dropped 5 bases and J dropped 2 bases, with 13 bases sitting between them.

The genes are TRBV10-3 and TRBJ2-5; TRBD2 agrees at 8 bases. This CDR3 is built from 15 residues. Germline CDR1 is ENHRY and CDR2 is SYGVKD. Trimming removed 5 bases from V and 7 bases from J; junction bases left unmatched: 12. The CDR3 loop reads CAISPFSGGAGTQYF. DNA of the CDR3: TGTGCCATCAGTCCCTTCAGCGGGGGCGCTGGGACCCAGTACTTC.